The clone carrying this T cell receptor (beta chain) was seen ten or more times. This specimen comes from a study of prognosis after radiotherapy for stage I lung cancer. As for the study in general: Fourteen of the patients presented with newly diagnosed primary stage I lung tumors; several had oligometastatic NSCLC following surgical resection of the primary tumor.

Germline CDR1 is SGDLS and CDR2 is YYNGEE. Trimming took 0 bases from V and 0 from J, leaving 10 bases between them. This CDR3 contains 15 residues. Researchers used two-round multiplex PCR to amplify TCR beta CDR3 starting from genomic DNA. Used in first-round PCR were primers specific to each TRBV and TRBJ gene. Via MiXCR, TCRdb re-called the multiplex PCR reads, giving one row per CDR3 protein. The sample has more than 30,000 distinct CDR3 sequences; around 43% are singletons. V is TRBV9 and J is TRBJ2-7; no firm D call. The sample was PBMCs, taken before or after stereotactic body radiation therapy (not recorded which). This clonotype was obtained from a donor aged 50 or older with non-small cell lung cancer. As DNA, the CDR3 is TGTGCCAGCAGCGTAGAGGGTGGACCCTCCTACGAGCAGTACTTC. Translation gives CASSVEGGPSYEQYF.